The entry below gives a single TCR beta chain sequence along with its context. The antigen is undetermined. A much larger clone lies a single base off, so this may be a read error. Between the trimmed V and J ends, which lost 0 bases and 9 bases, there was a span of 15 bases. CDR1 and CDR2 from the germline V gene are LGHNA and YNFKEQ. The CDR3 is made up of 15 amino acids. The source of the sample is a study of glioma-infiltrating T cells. General study points: Above-expected tissue-blood divergence occurred in all gliomas, most in low-grade ones. Tissue and blood shared very few CDR3 sequences.

TCR alpha and beta CDR3 regions were amplified from RNA using iRepertoire nested multiplex PCR. Tissue mRNA or PBMC total RNA, about 85-400 ng, went into one-step reverse transcription and amplification. MiXCR, applied by TCRdb to the multiplex PCR reads, yields one record per CDR3 protein. This sample has about 140,000 distinct CDR3 sequences, with approximately 40% found just once. Sequencing input: glioma tissue, nonneoplastic brain tissue, or PBMCs (not recorded which). The clonotype comes from a human donor with low-grade glioma or glioblastoma, undergoing nonglioma brain surgery, or in good health (not recorded which). V usage is TRBV4-2 and J usage is TRBJ2-1; D unclear. The CDR3, as DNA: TGTGCCAGCAGCCAAGACGGCGGATCGGTGAGTGAGCAGTTCTTC. The encoded protein is CASSQDGGSVSEQFF.